This T cell receptor (beta chain) appears in the sequencing data of a study of blood T cell repertoires in COVID-19 (dated by TCRdb to the early 2020s). About the study as a whole: Collaborator samples came from the United States, Italy and Spain and covered acute and convalescent phases of COVID-19. Sample metadata almost always included a de-identified subject ID, COVID-19 status, age in years and sex. Deeply sampled blood TCRbeta repertoires from subjects exposed to, actively infected with, or recovered from COVID-19 were included in the dataset. A freely available public database, intended as a resource for researchers studying the immune response to SARS-CoV-2, is where the repertoires were released. Where available, HLA class I and class II types were taken from metadata supplied by the sample provider and were not determined by assay-based typing. The prospective study material was composed of cDNA or gDNA derived from T cells, B-cell-depleted T cells, or PBMCs. Samples came from the ongoing ImmuneRACE study (first 160 participants) plus 1,254 subjects from 6 global collaborators.

TCRbeta CDR3 regions were amplified from genomic DNA using the immunoSEQ Assay, a bias-controlled multiplex PCR. As for the authors' bioinformatics: The number of nucleated cells in each sample was estimated from the amplification of reference gene primers within the assay. To quantify the absolute abundance of each unique TCRbeta CDR3 rearrangement, sequence reads were collapsed and filtered. For each sample, productive Simpson clonality was calculated as the square root of Simpson's diversity index over productive rearrangements. Imported from immuneACCESS, the table was reduced by TCRdb to in-frame sequences with V and J called. These copies leave out some clones; in studies compared against another copy, an unresolved V gene accounts for under half, and the cause of the remainder is not known. Clone size and V and J calls were adopted from that table, with D and trimming inferred from the DNA. The sample has 100,000 to 120,000 clones on record, about 80% of them singletons. The top ten clonotypes cover 8.1% of the sample.

For this clone: This clone's antigen is unknown. No base-level quality is on record; no much larger clone is a single base apart.

Whole blood was collected in K2EDTA tubes by collaborating institutions according to the institutions' own protocols. Collaborator samples were shipped for TCRbeta analysis as frozen whole blood, isolated PBMCs, or DNA extracted from either sample type. The paper as a whole reports these results and caveats: Clinical and demographic metadata were provided uncurated, with the amount varying by source and participant.

This sequence originates from a woman in her 40s with acute or convalescent COVID-19. Sample: peripheral blood.

Here is the DNA: TGTGCCAGCACCAGGCAGGCCAACTATGGCTACACCTTC. Its translation reads: CASTRQANYGYTF. In this chain, TRBV5-4 is recombined with TRBJ1-2, with the D gene call left open. Its CDR3 holds 13 amino acids, cysteine through phenylalanine. The sequence is cut down to CDR3 DNA, 39 bases in frame from base 1. V gives up 6 bases and J gives up 2 bases, and the segment between their germline ends measures 11 bases. CDR1 and CDR2, looked up from the germline V gene (reference sequence), are SGHNT and YYREEE.